This T cell receptor (beta chain) was retrieved from a study of patients and donors after allogeneic stem cell transplantation. TCRdb redid the calling of the RT-PCR reads with MiXCR, one entry per CDR3 protein. The sample has more than 850,000 distinct CDR3 sequences, about 20% seen once. Trimming took 3 bases from V and 10 from J, leaving 13 bases between them. Germline-derived CDR1 and CDR2 are KGHSH and LQKENI. CDR3 length equals 14 residues. This chain links TRBV18 with TRBJ1-6; D may be TRBD1 (6 bases). Sequencing was performed on blood, either unsorted or a sorted T cell fraction (not recorded which). The sequence was collected from a human donor who was either an allogeneic HSCT recipient or a stem cell or donor lymphocyte infusion donor (not recorded which). It is not recorded whose cells these are; they may come from a transplant donor. This CDR3 is CASSPDRRGSPLHF. CDR3 in DNA: TGTGCCAGCTCACCTGACAGGCGGGGCTCACCCCTCCACTTT.